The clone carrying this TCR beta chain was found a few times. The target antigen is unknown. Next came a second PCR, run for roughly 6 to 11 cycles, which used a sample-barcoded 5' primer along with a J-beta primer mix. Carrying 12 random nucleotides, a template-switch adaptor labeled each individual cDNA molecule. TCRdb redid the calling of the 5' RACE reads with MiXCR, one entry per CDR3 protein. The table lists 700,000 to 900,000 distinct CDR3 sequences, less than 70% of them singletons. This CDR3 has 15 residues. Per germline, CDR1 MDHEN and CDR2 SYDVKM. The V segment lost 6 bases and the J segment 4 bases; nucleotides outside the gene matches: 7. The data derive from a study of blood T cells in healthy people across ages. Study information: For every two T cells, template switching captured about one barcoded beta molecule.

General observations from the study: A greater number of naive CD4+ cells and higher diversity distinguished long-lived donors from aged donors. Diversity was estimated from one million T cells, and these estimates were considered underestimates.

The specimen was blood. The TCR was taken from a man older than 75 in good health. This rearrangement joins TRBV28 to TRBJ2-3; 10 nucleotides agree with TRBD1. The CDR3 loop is CASRRQGAKADTQYF. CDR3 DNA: TGTGCCAGCAGGCGACAGGGGGCGAAAGCAGATACGCAGTATTTT.